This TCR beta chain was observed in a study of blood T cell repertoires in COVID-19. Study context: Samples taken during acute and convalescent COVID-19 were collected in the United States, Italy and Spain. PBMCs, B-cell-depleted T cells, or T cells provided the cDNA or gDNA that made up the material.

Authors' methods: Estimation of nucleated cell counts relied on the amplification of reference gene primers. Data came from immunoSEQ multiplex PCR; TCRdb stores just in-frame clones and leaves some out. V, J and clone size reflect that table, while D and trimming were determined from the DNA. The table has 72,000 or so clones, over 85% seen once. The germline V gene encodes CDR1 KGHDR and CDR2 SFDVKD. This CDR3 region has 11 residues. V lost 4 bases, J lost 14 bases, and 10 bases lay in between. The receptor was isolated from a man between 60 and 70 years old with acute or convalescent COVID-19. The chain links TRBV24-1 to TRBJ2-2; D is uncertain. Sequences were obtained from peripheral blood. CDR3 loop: CATSELRTLFF. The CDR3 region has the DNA TGTGCCACCAGTGAGCTGCGTACCCTGTTTTTT.